This is a list of T cell receptor beta chains from one sample in a study of CD8+ T cells in alopecia areata. The repertoire was sequenced with immunoSEQ multiplex PCR; TCRdb's copy has only in-frame clones and lacks some. The sample yields 93,000 or so clones, roughly 53% seen once. Sequencing was performed on CD4+ T cells sorted from blood. Every receptor here comes from a human donor in good health. The CDR3 runs from the conserved cysteine through the conserved F or W. The order of the fields is D gene, V gene, clone size, J gene, CDR3 length, CDR3 protein, CDR3 DNA. A D gene is named only where the DNA matches it firmly. Clone size is not always given. Where it is, it says once, few, many or a class for expanded clones.

d_call: .; v_call: TRBV30; clone_size: .; j_call: TRBJ2-6; cdr3_length: 15; cdr3_aa: CAWGAGSSGANVLTF; cdr3_nt: TGTGCCTGGGGTGCAGGGAGCTCTGGGGCCAACGTCCTGACTTTC
d_call: .; v_call: TRBV19; clone_size: .; j_call: TRBJ2-3; cdr3_length: 14; cdr3_aa: CATNPGHSTDTQYF; cdr3_nt: TGTGCCACGAATCCCGGACACAGCACAGATACGCAGTATTTT
d_call: TRBD1; v_call: TRBV29-1; clone_size: .; j_call: TRBJ2-1; cdr3_length: 12; cdr3_aa: CSGRQGYNEQFF; cdr3_nt: TGCAGCGGCAGACAGGGCTACAATGAGCAGTTCTTC
d_call: .; v_call: TRBV5-1; clone_size: .; j_call: TRBJ2-7; cdr3_length: 12; cdr3_aa: CASSSSSYEQYF; cdr3_nt: TGCGCCAGCAGCTCCAGCTCCTACGAGCAGTACTTC
d_call: .; v_call: TRBV10-2; clone_size: few; j_call: TRBJ1-6; cdr3_length: 14; cdr3_aa: CASSEGTGISPLHF; cdr3_nt: TGCGCCAGCAGTGAGGGGACGGGGATATCACCCCTCCACTTT
d_call: TRBD2; v_call: TRBV5-4; clone_size: few; j_call: TRBJ2-3; cdr3_length: 17; cdr3_aa: CASSPKRGIGRTDTQYF; cdr3_nt: TGTGCCAGCAGCCCAAAGCGGGGGATTGGCAGAACAGATACGCAGTATTTT
d_call: .; v_call: TRBV6-6; clone_size: .; j_call: TRBJ1-4; cdr3_length: 14; cdr3_aa: CASREVQGGEKLFF; cdr3_nt: TGTGCCAGCAGGGAAGTGCAGGGAGGTGAAAAACTGTTTTTT
d_call: .; v_call: TRBV14; clone_size: .; j_call: TRBJ1-1; cdr3_length: 13; cdr3_aa: CASSQDLRRPAFF; cdr3_nt: TGTGCCAGCAGCCAAGATCTCCGGAGACCGGCTTTCTTT
d_call: .; v_call: TRBV7-2; clone_size: .; j_call: TRBJ2-1; cdr3_length: 15; cdr3_aa: CASSNFASSYNEQFF; cdr3_nt: TGTGCCAGCAGCAACTTTGCGAGCTCCTACAATGAGCAGTTCTTC
d_call: .; v_call: TRBV7-9; clone_size: .; j_call: TRBJ2-7; cdr3_length: 14; cdr3_aa: CASSFGQPSYEQYF; cdr3_nt: TGTGCCAGCAGCTTTGGTCAGCCCTCCTACGAGCAGTACTTC
d_call: .; v_call: TRBV29-1; clone_size: .; j_call: TRBJ2-5; cdr3_length: 14; cdr3_aa: CIAGSGETTETQYF; cdr3_nt: TGCATCGCTGGATCGGGGGAGACAACAGAGACCCAGTACTTC
d_call: .; v_call: TRBV7-2; clone_size: .; j_call: TRBJ2-1; cdr3_length: 14; cdr3_aa: CASSTHYSDRGQFF; cdr3_nt: TGTGCCAGCAGCACCCACTACTCGGATAGGGGGCAGTTCTTC
d_call: .; v_call: TRBV2; clone_size: .; j_call: TRBJ2-7; cdr3_length: 11; cdr3_aa: CASSEELEQYF; cdr3_nt: TGTGCCAGCAGTGAAGAGCTCGAGCAGTACTTC
d_call: .; v_call: TRBV2; clone_size: .; j_call: TRBJ2-7; cdr3_length: 11; cdr3_aa: CASTYDSKQYF; cdr3_nt: TGTGCCAGCACCTACGACTCTAAGCAGTACTTC
d_call: TRBD1; v_call: TRBV30; clone_size: .; j_call: TRBJ1-3; cdr3_length: 15; cdr3_aa: CAWTRTGSSGNTIYF; cdr3_nt: TGTGCCTGGACCCGGACAGGCTCATCTGGAAACACCATATATTTT
d_call: .; v_call: TRBV30; clone_size: .; j_call: TRBJ1-3; cdr3_length: 12; cdr3_aa: CAWRGSGNTIYF; cdr3_nt: TGTGCCTGGAGAGGCTCTGGAAACACCATATATTTT
d_call: TRBD1; v_call: TRBV5-1; clone_size: .; j_call: TRBJ1-5; cdr3_length: 15; cdr3_aa: CASSLEGQSNQPQHF; cdr3_nt: TGCGCCAGCAGCTTGGAGGGACAGTCTAATCAGCCCCAGCATTTT
d_call: .; v_call: TRBV11-2; clone_size: .; j_call: TRBJ1-2; cdr3_length: 12; cdr3_aa: CASSLVLGGYTF; cdr3_nt: TGTGCCAGCAGCTTAGTGCTTGGTGGCTACACCTTC
d_call: TRBD1; v_call: TRBV6-5; clone_size: .; j_call: TRBJ1-5; cdr3_length: 12; cdr3_aa: CAAGGGNQPQHF; cdr3_nt: TGTGCCGCAGGGGGGGGCAATCAGCCCCAGCATTTT
d_call: TRBD1; v_call: TRBV15; clone_size: few; j_call: TRBJ2-1; cdr3_length: 14; cdr3_aa: CATSRGDRVNEQFF; cdr3_nt: TGTGCCACCAGCAGAGGGGACAGGGTCAATGAGCAGTTCTTC
d_call: TRBD2; v_call: TRBV28; clone_size: .; j_call: TRBJ2-7; cdr3_length: 16; cdr3_aa: CASSLSGTSGAYEQYF; cdr3_nt: TGTGCCAGCAGTTTGTCGGGGACTAGCGGGGCCTACGAGCAGTACTTC
d_call: .; v_call: TRBV6-1; clone_size: few; j_call: TRBJ1-5; cdr3_length: 14; cdr3_aa: CASSEGGKNQPQHF; cdr3_nt: TGTGCCAGCAGTGAAGGGGGGAAGAATCAGCCCCAGCATTTT